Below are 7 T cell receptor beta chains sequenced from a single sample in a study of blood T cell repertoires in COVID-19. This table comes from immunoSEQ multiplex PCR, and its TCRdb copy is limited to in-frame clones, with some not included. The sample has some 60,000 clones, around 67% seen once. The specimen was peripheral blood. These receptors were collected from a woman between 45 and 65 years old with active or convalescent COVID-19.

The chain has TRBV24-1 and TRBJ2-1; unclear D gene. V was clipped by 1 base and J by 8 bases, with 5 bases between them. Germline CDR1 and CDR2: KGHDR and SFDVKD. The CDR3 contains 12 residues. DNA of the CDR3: TGTGCCACCAGTGATTTATTAGATGAGCAGTTCTTC. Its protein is CATSDLLDEQFF.

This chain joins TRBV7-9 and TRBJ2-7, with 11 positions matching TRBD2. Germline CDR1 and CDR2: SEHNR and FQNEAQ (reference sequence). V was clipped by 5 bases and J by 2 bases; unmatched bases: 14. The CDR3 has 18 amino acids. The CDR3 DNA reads TGTGCCAGCAGCCCTACTAGCGGGGGCTTCTCCCTAGCCTACGAGCAGTACTTC. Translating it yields CASSPTSGGFSLAYEQYF.

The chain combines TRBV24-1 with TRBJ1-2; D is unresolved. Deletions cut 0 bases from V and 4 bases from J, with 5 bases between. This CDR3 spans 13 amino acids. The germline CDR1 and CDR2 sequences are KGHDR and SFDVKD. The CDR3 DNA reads TGTGCCACCAGTGATTTGTCTAGCTATGGCTACACCTTC. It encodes CATSDLSSYGYTF.

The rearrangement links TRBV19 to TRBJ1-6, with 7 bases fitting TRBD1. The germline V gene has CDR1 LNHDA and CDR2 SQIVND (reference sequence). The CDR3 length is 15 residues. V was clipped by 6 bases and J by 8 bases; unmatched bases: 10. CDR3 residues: CASSQDRLEDSPLHF. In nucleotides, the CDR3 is TGTGCCAGTAGCCAGGACAGGCTCGAGGATTCACCCCTCCACTTT.

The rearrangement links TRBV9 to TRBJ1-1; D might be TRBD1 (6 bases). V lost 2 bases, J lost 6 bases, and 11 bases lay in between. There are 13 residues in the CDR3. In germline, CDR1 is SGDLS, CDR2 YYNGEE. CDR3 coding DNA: TGTGCCAGCAGCGTGGGCAGGGGCGCTGAAGCTTTCTTT. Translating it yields CASSVGRGAEAFF. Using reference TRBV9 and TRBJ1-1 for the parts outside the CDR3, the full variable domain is DSGVTQTPKHLITATGQRVTLRCSPRSGDLSVYWYQQSLDQGLQFLIQYYNGEERAKGNILERFSAQQFPDLHSELNLSSLELGDSALYFCASSVGRGAEAFFGQGTRLTVV.

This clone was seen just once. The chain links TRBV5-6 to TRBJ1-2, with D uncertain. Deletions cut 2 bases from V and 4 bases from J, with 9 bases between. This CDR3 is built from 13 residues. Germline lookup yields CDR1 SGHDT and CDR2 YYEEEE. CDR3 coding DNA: TGTGCCAGCAGCTTAGGAGGAGCCTATGGCTACACCTTC. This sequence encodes CASSLGGAYGYTF.

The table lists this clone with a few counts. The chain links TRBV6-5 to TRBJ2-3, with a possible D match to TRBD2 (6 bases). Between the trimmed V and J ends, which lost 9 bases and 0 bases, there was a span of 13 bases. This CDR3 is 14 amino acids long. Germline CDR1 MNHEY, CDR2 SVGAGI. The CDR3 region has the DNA TGTGCCAGTGGAGGGAAGTCTAGCACAGATACGCAGTATTTT. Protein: CASGGKSSTDTQYF.